This TCR beta chain was profiled in a study of OX40 agonist ivuxolimab in advanced cancers. The repertoire was sequenced with immunoSEQ multiplex PCR; TCRdb's copy has only in-frame clones and lacks some. This sample yields some 77,000 clones, of which more than 70% are seen a single time; 2% to 2.5% belongs to the top ten. The CDR3 covers 16 residues. Losses at the gene ends were 1 base for V and 7 bases for J; bases not matched to a gene: 5. Germline V gives CDR1 MGHRA, CDR2 YSYEKL. Sequenced here: CD4+ or CD8+ T cells sorted from blood, sampled in a trial of the OX40 agonist ivuxolimab. The clonotype originates from an adult with an advanced solid tumor such as melanoma, head and neck, liver or kidney cancer. The chain joins TRBV4-1 to TRBJ2-1, with TRBD2 identical over 12 bases. The CDR3 bases are TGCGCCAGCAGCCAAGCGTCTAGCGGGAGGGTTAATGAGCAGTTCTTC. Amino acid sequence: CASSQASSGRVNEQFF.